Listed below are T cell receptor beta chains from one sample, sequenced in a study of post-analysis software for immune sequencing data. MiXCR, applied by TCRdb to the PCR reads, yields one record per CDR3 protein. The table has 800,000 to 950,000 distinct CDR3 sequences, around 53% seen once; the top ten hold approximately 4.3%. Sequencing input: blood. These receptors all come from a girl between 5 and 17 years old with multiple sclerosis. Both conserved end residues are part of each CDR3. Each record gives: J gene, V gene, D gene, CDR3 length, CDR3 protein. A D gene is named only where the DNA matches it firmly.

>TRBJ2-3|TRBV7-9|.|18
CASSLGRAQGKFPDTQYF
>TRBJ1-2|TRBV12-3/TRBV12-4|.|14
CASSLRGLGYGYTF
>TRBJ2-7|TRBV11-2|.|13
CASSLSYGVEQYF
>TRBJ2-1|TRBV12-3/TRBV12-4|.|15
CASSLDTGFYNEQFF
>TRBJ1-2|TRBV5-4|.|13
CASSLDWRTSYTF
>TRBJ1-1|TRBV6-5|.|15
CASSYFTGMNTEAFF
>TRBJ1-2|TRBV20-1|.|15
CSARDGARVYDGYTF
>TRBJ2-6|TRBV9|.|15
CASSVDTHAANVLTF
>TRBJ2-4|TRBV5-1|.|19
CASSRTLNTGPLAKNIQYF
>TRBJ2-1|TRBV15|TRBD2|15
CATSTGLASHNEQFF
>.|TRBV20-1|.|12
CSAIFRTYEQYF
>TRBJ2-7|TRBV7-6|TRBD1|16
CASSPRTGQGSYEQYF
>TRBJ1-1|TRBV4-2|.|15
CASSQGGGLDTEAFF
>TRBJ2-5|TRBV5-1|TRBD1|15
CASSLRTGDLETQYF
>TRBJ2-1|TRBV7-9|.|14
CASGRAGGYNEQFF
>TRBJ2-5|TRBV29-1|TRBD2|14
CSAFGRASEETQYF